Included here is one T cell receptor beta chain sequence, with context. The sample belongs to a study of blood T cell repertoires in COVID-19. Turning to the study itself: Samples came from the United States, Italy and Spain, spanning acute and convalescent COVID-19. T cells, B-cell-depleted T cells, or PBMCs provided the cDNA or gDNA that served as material.

Per the original data handling: By means of reference gene primer amplification, nucleated cell counts were estimated. TCRdb's table, derived via immunoSEQ multiplex PCR, lists solely in-frame clones and lacks some. That table supplies the V and J calls and clone size; D and trimming were determined from the DNA. In the table there are about 36,000 clones, around 85% of which are singletons. The CDR3 totals 14 residues. With V trimmed by 6 bases and J by 5 bases, 10 bases remained unmatched. The germline CDR1 and CDR2 sequences are MDHEN and SYDVKM. The source is a human donor in a cohort sampled during active COVID-19. The chain is built from TRBV28 and TRBJ2-7; 7 bases are a match to TRBD2. Sequenced input: peripheral blood. Here the CDR3 DNA reads TGTGCCAGCAGATCCTCGGGACTATTGGACGAGCAGTACTTC. This encodes CASRSSGLLDEQYF.